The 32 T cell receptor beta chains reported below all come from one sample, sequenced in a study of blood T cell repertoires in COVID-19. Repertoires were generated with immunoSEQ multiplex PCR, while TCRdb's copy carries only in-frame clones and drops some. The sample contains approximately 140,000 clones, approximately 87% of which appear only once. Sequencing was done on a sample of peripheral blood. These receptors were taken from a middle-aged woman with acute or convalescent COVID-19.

Here the CDR3 reads CASSPGQGRAPLHF. CDR3 nucleotide sequence: TGTGCCAGCAGCCCCGGACAGGGGAGGGCACCCCTCCACTTT. The chain employs TRBV7-2 and TRBJ1-6; TRBD1 matches at 9 bases. After removal of 5 bases from V and 11 bases from J, the junction contained 7 bases not matched to a gene. The CDR3 contains 14 residues. Germline-derived CDR1 and CDR2 are SGHTA and FQGNSA. Complete variable domain (other parts from reference TRBV7-2 and TRBJ1-6): GAGVSQSPSNKVTEKGKDVELRCDPISGHTALYWYRQSLGQGLEFLIYFQGNSAPDKSGLPSDRFSAERTGGSVSTLTIQRTQQEDSAVYLCASSPGQGRAPLHFGNGTRLTVT.

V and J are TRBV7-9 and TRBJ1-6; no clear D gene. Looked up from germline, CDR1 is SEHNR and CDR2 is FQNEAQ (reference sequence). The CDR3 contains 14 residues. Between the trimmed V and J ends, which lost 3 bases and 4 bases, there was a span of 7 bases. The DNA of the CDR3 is TGTGCCAGCAGCTTCCCAGATTATAATTCACCCCTCCACTTT. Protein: CASSFPDYNSPLHF.

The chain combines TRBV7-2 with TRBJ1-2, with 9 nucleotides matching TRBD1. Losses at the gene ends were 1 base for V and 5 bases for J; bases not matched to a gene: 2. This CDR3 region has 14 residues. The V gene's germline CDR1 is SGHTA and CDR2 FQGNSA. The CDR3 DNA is TGTGCCAGCAGCTTAGACAGGGGGCGATATGGCTACACCTTC. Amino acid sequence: CASSLDRGRYGYTF.

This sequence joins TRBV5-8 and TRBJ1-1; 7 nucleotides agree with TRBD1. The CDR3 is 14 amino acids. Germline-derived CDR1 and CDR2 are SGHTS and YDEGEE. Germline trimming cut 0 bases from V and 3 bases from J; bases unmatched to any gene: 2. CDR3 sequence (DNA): TGTGCCAGCAGCTTGGTGACAGGGCACACTGAAGCTTTCTTT. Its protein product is CASSLVTGHTEAFF.

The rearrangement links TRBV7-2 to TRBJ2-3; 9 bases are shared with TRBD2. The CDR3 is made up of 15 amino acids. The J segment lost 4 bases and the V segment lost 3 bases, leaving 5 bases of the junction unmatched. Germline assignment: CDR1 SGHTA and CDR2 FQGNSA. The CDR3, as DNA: TGTGCCAGCAGCTTCGGCGGGGGGGCTGCAGATACGCAGTATTTT. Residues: CASSFGGGAADTQYF. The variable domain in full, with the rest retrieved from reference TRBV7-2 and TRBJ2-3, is GAGVSQSPSNKVTEKGKDVELRCDPISGHTALYWYRQSLGQGLEFLIYFQGNSAPDKSGLPSDRFSAERTGGSVSTLTIQRTQQEDSAVYLCASSFGGGAADTQYFGPGTRLTVL.

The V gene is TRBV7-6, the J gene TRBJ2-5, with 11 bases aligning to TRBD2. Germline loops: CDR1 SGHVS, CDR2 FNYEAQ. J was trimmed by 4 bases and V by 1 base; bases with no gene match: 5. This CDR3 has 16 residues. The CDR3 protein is CASSLGRLAGLETQYF. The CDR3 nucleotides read TGTGCCAGCAGCTTAGGGAGACTAGCGGGGTTAGAGACCCAGTACTTC.

As DNA, the CDR3 is TGCGCCAGCAGCCAAGCGTTTACAGGGGGCTACGAGCAGTACTTC. Translation gives CASSQAFTGGYEQYF. The genes are TRBV4-3 and TRBJ2-7; TRBD1 matches 8 bases. Germline assignment: CDR1 LGHNA and CDR2 YSLEER. The CDR3 has 15 amino acids. V was pared by 1 base and J by 3 bases, with 5 bases of the junction left unmatched.

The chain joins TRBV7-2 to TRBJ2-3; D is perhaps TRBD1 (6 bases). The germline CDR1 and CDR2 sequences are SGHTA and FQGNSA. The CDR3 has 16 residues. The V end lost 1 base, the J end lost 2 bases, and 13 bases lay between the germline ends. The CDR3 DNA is TGTGCCAGCAGCTTAGTTCTGGGGACAACCACAGATACGCAGTATTTT. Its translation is CASSLVLGTTTDTQYF.

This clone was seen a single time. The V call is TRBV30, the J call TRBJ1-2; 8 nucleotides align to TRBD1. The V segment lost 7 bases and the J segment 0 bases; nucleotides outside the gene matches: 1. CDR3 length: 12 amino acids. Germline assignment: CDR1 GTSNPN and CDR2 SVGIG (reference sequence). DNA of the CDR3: TGTGCCTTGACAGGGGCTAACTATGGCTACACCTTC. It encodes CALTGANYGYTF.

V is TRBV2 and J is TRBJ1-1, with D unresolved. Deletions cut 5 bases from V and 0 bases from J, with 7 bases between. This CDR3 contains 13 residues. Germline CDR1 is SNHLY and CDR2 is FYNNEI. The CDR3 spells CASSSTLNTEAFF. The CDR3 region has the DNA TGTGCCAGCAGTTCAACACTGAACACTGAAGCTTTCTTT.

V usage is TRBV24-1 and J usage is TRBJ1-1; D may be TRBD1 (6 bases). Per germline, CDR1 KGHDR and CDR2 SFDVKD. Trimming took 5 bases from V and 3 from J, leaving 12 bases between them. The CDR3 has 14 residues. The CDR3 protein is CATSGNAGDTEAFF. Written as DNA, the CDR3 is TGTGCCACCAGTGGAAATGCAGGGGACACTGAAGCTTTCTTT.

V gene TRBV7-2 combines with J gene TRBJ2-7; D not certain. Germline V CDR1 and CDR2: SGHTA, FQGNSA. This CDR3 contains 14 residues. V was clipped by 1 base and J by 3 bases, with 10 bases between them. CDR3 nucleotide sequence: TGTGCCAGCAGCTTAGAGAGCCGCGGCTACGAGCAGTACTTC. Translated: CASSLESRGYEQYF.

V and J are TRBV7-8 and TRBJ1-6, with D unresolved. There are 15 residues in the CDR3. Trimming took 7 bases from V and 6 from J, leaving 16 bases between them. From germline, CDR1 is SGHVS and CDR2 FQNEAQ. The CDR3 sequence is CASTLMRDPNSPLHF. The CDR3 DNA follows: TGTGCCAGCACCCTAATGAGGGATCCTAATTCACCCCTCCACTTT.

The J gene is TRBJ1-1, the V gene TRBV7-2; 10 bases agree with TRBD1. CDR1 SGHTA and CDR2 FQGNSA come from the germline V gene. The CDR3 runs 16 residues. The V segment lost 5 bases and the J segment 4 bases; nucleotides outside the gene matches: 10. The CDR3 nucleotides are TGTGCCAGCAGCGCAGCCGGGACAGGGGTTGGCACTGAAGCTTTCTTT. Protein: CASSAAGTGVGTEAFF.

The CDR3 nucleotides are TGCAGCGTTTGGGAAGCGGGAGAGAGCTCCTACGAGCAGTACTTC. Translated, it gives CSVWEAGESSYEQYF. The V and J genes are TRBV29-1 and TRBJ2-7, with TRBD2 matching over 8 bases. Germline V lookup: CDR1 SQVTM, CDR2 ANQGSEA. Unmatched junction bases numbered 9, after V lost 5 bases and J lost 0 bases. The CDR3 contains 15 residues.

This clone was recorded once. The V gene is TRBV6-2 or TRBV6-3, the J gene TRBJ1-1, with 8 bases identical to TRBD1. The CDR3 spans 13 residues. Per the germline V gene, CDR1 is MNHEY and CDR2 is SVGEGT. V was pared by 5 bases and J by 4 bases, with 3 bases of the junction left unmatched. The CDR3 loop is CASSRTGTTEAFF. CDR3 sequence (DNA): TGTGCCAGCAGTAGGACAGGGACCACTGAAGCTTTCTTT.

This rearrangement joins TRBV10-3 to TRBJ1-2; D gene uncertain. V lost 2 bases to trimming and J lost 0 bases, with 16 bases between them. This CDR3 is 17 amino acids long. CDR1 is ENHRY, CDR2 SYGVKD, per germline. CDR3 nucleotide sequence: TGTGCCATCAGTGAGAATCGACGGAGAAACACTAACTATGGCTACACCTTC. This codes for CAISENRRRNTNYGYTF.

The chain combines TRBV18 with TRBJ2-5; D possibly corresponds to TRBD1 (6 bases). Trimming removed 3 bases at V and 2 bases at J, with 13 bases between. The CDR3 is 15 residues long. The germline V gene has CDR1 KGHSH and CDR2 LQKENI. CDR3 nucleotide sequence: TGTGCCAGCTCACCGCGGCAGGGGTCACAAGAGACCCAGTACTTC. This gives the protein CASSPRQGSQETQYF.

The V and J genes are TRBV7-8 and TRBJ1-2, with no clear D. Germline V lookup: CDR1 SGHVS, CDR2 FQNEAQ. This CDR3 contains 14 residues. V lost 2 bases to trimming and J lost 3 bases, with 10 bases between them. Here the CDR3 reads CASSLSGGYYGYTF. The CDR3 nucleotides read TGTGCCAGCAGCTTAAGCGGCGGCTACTATGGCTACACCTTC. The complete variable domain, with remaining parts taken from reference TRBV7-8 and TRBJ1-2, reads GAGVSQSPRYKVAKRGQDVALRCDPISGHVSLFWYQQALGQGPEFLTYFQNEAQLDKSGLPSDRFFAERPEGSVSTLKIQRTQQEDSAVYLCASSLSGGYYGYTFGSGTRLTVV.

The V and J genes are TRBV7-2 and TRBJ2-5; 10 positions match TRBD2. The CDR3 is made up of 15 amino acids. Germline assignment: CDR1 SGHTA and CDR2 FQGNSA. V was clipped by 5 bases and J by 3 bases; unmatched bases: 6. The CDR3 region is CASSPTLAGKETQYF. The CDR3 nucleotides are TGTGCCAGCAGCCCGACACTAGCGGGAAAAGAGACCCAGTACTTC.

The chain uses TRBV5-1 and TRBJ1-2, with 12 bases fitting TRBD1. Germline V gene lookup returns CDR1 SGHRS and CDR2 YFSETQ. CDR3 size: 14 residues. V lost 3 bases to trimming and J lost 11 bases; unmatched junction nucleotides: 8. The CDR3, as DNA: TGCGCCAGCAGCTGGGGACAGGGGGCGCGAGATTACACCTTC. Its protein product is CASSWGQGARDYTF.

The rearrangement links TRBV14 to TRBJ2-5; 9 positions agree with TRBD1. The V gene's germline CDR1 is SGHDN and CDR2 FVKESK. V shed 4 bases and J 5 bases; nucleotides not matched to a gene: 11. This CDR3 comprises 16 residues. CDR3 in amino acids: CASSRPRTGEEETQYF. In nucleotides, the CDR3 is TGTGCCAGCAGCCGACCCCGGACAGGGGAGGAGGAGACCCAGTACTTC.

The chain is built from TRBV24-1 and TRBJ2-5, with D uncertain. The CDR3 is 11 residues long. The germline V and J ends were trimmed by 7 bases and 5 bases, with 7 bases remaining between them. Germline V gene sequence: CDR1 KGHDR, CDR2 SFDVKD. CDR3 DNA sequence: TGTGCCACCAGCTCCGGGGAGACCCAGTACTTC. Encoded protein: CATSSGETQYF.

The CDR3 region has the DNA TGTGCCAGCAGCCCATCGGGACTAGCGGGGAGGGTGGCAGAGACCCAGTACTTC. Amino acid sequence: CASSPSGLAGRVAETQYF. The chain links TRBV9 to TRBJ2-5; 13 positions agree with TRBD2. The CDR3 totals 18 residues. V trimming: 4 bases; J trimming: 4 bases; junction bases outside the gene matches: 13. The germline V gene encodes CDR1 SGDLS and CDR2 YYNGEE.

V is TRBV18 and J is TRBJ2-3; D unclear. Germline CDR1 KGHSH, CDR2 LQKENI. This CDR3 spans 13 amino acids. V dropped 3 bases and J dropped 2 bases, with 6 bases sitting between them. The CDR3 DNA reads TGTGCCAGCTCACCCCATTCCACAGATACGCAGTATTTT. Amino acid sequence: CASSPHSTDTQYF. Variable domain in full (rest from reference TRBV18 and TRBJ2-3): NAGVMQNPRHLVRRRGQEARLRCSPMKGHSHVYWYRQLPEEGLKFMVYLQKENIIDESGMPKERFSAEFPKEGPSILRIQQVVRGDSAAYFCASSPHSTDTQYFGPGTRLTVL.

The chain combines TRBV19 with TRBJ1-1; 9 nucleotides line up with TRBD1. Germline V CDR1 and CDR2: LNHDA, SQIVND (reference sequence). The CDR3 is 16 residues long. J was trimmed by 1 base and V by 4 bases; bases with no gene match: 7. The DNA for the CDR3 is TGTGCCAGTAGTACGGGACAGGGCTTCGGGAACACTGAAGCTTTCTTT. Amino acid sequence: CASSTGQGFGNTEAFF.

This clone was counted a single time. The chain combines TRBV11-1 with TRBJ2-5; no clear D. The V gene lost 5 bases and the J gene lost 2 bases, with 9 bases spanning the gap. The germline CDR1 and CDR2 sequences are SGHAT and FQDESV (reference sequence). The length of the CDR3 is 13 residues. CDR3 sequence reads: CASSPLFQETQYF. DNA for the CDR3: TGTGCCAGCAGCCCCCTCTTTCAAGAGACCCAGTACTTC. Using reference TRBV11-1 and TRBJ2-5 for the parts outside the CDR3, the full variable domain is EAEVAQSPRYKITEKSQAVAFWCDPISGHATLYWYRQILGQGPELLVQFQDESVVDDSQLPKDRFSAERLKGVDSTLKIQPAELGDSAMYLCASSPLFQETQYFGPGTRLLVL.

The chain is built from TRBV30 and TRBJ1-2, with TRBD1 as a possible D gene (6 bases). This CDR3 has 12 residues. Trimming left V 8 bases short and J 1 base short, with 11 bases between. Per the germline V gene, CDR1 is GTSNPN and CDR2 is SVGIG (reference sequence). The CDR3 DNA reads TGTGCCCGACAGGACTTTAACTATGGCTACACCTTC. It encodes CARQDFNYGYTF.

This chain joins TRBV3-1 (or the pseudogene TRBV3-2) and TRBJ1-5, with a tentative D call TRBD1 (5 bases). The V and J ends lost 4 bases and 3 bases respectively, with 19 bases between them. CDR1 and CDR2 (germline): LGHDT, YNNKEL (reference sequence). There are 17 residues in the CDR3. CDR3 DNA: TGTGCCAGCAGCCCTCCTACAATAGACAGACTCAATCAGCCCCAGCATTTT. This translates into CASSPPTIDRLNQPQHF.

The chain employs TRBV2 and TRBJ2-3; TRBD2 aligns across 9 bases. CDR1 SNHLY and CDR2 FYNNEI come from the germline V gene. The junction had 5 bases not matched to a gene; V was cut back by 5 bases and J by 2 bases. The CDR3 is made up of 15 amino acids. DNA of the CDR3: TGTGCCAGCAGTAAGACTAGCGGTCTCACAGATACGCAGTATTTT. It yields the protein CASSKTSGLTDTQYF.

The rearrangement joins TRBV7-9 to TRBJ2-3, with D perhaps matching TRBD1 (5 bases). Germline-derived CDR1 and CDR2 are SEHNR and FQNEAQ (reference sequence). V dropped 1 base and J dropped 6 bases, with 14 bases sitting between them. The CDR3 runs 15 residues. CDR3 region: CASSLVSGYVDTQYF. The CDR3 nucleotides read TGTGCCAGCAGCTTAGTCTCAGGGTATGTGGATACGCAGTATTTT.

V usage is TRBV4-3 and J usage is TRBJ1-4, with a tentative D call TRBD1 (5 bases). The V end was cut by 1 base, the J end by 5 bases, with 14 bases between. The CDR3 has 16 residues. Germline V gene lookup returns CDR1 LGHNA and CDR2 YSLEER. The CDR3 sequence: CASSQAAPGGNEKLFF. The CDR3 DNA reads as TGCGCCAGCAGCCAAGCCGCCCCGGGGGGAAATGAAAAACTGTTTTTT.